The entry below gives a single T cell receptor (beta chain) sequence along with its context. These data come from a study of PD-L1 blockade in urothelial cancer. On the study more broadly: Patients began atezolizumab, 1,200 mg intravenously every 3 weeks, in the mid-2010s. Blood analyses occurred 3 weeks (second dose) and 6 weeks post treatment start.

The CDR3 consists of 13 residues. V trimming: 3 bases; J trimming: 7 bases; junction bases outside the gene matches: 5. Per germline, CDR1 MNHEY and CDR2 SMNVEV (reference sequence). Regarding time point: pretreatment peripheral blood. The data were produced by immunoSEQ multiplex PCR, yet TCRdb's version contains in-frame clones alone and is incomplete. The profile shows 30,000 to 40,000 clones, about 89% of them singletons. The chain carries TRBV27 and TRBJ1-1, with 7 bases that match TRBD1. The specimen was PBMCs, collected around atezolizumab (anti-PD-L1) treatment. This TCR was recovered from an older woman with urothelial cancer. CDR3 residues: CASSFSGDSEAFF. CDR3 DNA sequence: TGTGCCAGCAGTTTTTCTGGGGACAGTGAAGCTTTCTTT.